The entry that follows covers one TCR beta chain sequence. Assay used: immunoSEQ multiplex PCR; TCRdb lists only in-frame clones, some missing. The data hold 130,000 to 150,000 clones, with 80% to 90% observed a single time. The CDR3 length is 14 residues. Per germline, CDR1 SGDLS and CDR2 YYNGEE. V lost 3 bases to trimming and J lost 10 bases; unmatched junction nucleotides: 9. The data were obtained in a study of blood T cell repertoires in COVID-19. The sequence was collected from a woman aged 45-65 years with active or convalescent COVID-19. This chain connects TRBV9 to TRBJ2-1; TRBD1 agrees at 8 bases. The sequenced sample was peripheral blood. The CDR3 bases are TGTGCCAGCAGCGGAGGACAGGGCAATTACGAGCAGTTCTTC. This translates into CASSGGQGNYEQFF.